The clone carrying this T cell receptor (beta chain) was recorded a few times. Its antigen is still unknown. After removal of 4 bases from V and 5 bases from J, the junction contained 5 bases not matched to a gene. The CDR3 covers 14 residues. Germline V gene sequence: CDR1 MNHNS, CDR2 SASEGT. The PCR was carried out with 60 Vbeta primers and 13 Jbeta primers. Data came from immunoSEQ multiplex PCR; TCRdb stores just in-frame clones and leaves some out. The repertoire consists of roughly 120,000 clones, with around two thirds occurring once and the leading ten covering 9.5%. This record comes from a study of cytomegalovirus exposure and HLA in healthy donors. Study summary: As released early, the data held 80 million to 90 million unique TCRs from HLA-typed donors.

Notes on the study in general: In a later analysis, specific HLA alleles were associated with 15,000 to 20,000 TCR beta sequences at a 0.05 false discovery rate. Rates of TCR association differed by HLA locus in a later analysis, with DRB1 highest and HLA-C lowest. Listed as cytomegalovirus-associated were roughly 180 TCR beta chains.

Input material: PBMCs. The chain uses TRBV6-1 and TRBJ1-1; 9 nucleotides agree with TRBD1. The origin of this receptor is a middle-aged woman in good health and CMV-seropositive. This CDR3 reads CASSGYRGPTEAFF. CDR3 bases: TGTGCCAGCAGTGGTTACAGGGGGCCGACTGAAGCTTTCTTT.